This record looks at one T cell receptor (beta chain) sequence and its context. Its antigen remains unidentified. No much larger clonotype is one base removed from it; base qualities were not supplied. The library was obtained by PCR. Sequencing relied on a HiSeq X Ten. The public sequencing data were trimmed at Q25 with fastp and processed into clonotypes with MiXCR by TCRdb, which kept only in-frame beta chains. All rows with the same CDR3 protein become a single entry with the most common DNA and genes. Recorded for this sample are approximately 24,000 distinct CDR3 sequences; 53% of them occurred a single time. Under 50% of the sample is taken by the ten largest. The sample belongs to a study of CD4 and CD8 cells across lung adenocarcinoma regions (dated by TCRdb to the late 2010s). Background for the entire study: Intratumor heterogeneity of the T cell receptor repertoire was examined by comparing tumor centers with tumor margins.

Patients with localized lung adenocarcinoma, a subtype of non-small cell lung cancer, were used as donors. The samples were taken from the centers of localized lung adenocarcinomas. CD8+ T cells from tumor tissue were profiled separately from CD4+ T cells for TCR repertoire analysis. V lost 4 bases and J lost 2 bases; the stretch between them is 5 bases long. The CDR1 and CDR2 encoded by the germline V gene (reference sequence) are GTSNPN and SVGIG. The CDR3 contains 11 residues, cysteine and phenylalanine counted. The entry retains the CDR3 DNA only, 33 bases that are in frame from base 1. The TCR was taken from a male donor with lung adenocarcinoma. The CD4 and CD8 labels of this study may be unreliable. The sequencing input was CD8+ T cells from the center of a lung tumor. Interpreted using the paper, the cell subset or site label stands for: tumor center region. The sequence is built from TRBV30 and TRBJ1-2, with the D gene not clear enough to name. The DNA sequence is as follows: TGTGCCTGGACTACCAACTATGGCTACACCTTC. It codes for CAWTTNYGYTF.